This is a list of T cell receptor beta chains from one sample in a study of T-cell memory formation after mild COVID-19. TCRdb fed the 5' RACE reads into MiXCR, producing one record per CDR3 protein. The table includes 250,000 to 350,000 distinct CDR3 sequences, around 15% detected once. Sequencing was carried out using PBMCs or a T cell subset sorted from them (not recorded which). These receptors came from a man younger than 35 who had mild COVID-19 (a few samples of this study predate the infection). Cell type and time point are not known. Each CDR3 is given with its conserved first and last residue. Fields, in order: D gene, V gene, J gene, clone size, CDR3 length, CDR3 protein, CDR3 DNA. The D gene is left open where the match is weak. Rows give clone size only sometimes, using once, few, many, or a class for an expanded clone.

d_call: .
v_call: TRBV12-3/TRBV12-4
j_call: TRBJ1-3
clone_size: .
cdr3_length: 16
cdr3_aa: CASSLGSVRFGNTIYF
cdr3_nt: TGTGCCAGCAGTTTAGGATCGGTCCGCTTCGGAAACACCATATATTTT

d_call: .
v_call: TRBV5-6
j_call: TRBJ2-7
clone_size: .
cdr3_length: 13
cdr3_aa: CASSLPPSYEQYF
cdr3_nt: TGTGCCAGCAGCTTACCACCTTCCTACGAGCAGTACTTC

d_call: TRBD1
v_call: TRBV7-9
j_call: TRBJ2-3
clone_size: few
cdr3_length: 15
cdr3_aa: CASTKTGIFTDTQYF
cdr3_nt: TGTGCCAGCACCAAGACAGGGATCTTCACAGATACGCAGTATTTT

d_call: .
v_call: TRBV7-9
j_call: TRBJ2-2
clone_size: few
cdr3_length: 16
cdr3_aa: CASSLDRGIGTGELFF
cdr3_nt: TGTGCCAGCAGCTTGGACCGGGGAATAGGGACCGGGGAGCTGTTTTTT

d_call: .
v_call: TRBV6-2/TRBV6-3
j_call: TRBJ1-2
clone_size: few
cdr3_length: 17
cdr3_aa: CASSYSLWTGTYSGYTF
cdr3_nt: TGTGCCAGCAGTTACTCGCTATGGACGGGGACCTACAGTGGCTACACCTTC

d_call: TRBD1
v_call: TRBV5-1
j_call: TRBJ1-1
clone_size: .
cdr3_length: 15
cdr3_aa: CASSGGERLNTEAFF
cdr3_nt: TGCGCCAGTTCAGGGGGCGAGAGGTTGAACACTGAAGCTTTCTTT

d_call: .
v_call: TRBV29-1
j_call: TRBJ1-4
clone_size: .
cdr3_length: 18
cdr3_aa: CSAQSRAGASGIGEKLFF
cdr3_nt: TGCAGCGCCCAAAGCAGGGCGGGCGCTAGCGGGATTGGCGAAAAACTGTTTTTT

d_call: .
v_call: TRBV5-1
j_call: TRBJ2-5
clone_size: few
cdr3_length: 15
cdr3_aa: CASSAGVRRQETQYF
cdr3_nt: TGCGCCAGCAGCGCAGGGGTCCGGAGACAAGAGACCCAGTACTTC

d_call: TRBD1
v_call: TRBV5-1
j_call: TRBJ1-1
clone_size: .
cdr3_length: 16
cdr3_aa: CASSSITGAHSLEAFF
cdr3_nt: TGCGCCAGCAGCTCAATAACAGGGGCCCATAGTTTGGAAGCTTTCTTT

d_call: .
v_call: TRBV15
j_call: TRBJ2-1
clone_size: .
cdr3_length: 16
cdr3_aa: CATSPTKGWRLNEQFF
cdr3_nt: TGTGCCACCAGCCCAACCAAGGGCTGGCGGCTCAATGAGCAGTTCTTC

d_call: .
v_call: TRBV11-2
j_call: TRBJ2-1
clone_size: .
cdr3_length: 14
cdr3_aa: CASRLDSPLNEQFF
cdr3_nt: TGTGCCAGCAGACTTGACTCGCCGCTCAATGAGCAGTTCTTC

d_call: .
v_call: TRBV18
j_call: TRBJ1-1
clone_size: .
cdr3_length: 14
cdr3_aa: CASSPNLSDTEAFF
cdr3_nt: TGTGCCAGCTCACCTAATTTGAGTGACACTGAAGCTTTCTTT

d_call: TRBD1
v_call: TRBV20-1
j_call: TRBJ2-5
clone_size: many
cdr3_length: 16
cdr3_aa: CSARDLGQGAWETQYF
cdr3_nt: TGCAGTGCTAGAGATCTGGGGCAGGGGGCTTGGGAGACCCAGTACTTC

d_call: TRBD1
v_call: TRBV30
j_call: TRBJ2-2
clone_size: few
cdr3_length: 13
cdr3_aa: CAWGTGHTGELFF
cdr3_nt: TGTGCCTGGGGGACAGGTCACACCGGGGAGCTGTTTTTT

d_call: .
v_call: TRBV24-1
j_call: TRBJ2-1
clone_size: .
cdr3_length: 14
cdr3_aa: CATGGQGIDNEQFF
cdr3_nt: TGTGCCACCGGGGGGCAGGGGATCGACAATGAGCAGTTCTTC

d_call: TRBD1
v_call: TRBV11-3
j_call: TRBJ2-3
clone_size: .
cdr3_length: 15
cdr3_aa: CASSPGDTGVDTQYF
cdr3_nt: TGTGCCAGCAGCCCAGGAGACACAGGGGTAGATACGCAGTATTTT

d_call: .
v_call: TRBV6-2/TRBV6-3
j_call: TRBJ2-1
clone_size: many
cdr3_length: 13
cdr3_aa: CASSWGVYNEQFF
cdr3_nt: TGTGCCAGCAGTTGGGGAGTTTACAATGAGCAGTTCTTC

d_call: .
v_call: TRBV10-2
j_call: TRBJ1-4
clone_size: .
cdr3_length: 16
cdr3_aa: CASSGSGSTTNEKLFF
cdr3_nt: TGCGCCAGCAGTGGCAGTGGGTCGACAACTAATGAAAAACTGTTTTTT

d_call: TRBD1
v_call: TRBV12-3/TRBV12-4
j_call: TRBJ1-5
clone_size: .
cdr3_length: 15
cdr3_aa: CASSQGQVSNQPQHF
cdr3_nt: TGTGCCAGCAGCCAGGGACAGGTCAGCAATCAGCCCCAGCATTTT

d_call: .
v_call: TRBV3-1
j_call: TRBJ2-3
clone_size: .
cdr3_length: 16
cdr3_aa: CASSQEGAGWTDTKYF
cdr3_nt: TGTGCCAGCAGCCAAGAAGGGGCAGGGTGGACAGATACGAAGTATTTT